Given below is one T cell receptor beta chain in context. V dropped 4 bases and J dropped 0; count of bases not matched to a gene: 4. Germline CDR1 is SGHRS and CDR2 is YFSETQ. CDR3 length: 16 residues. This specimen comes from a study of blood T cell repertoires in COVID-19. In the study overall: Samples representing acute and convalescent COVID-19 were sourced from the United States, Italy and Spain. PBMCs, B-cell-depleted T cells, or T cells were the source of the cDNA or gDNA that made up the material.

Per the study methods: It was from reference gene primer amplification that nucleated cell counts were estimated. Repertoires were generated with immunoSEQ multiplex PCR, while TCRdb's copy carries only in-frame clones and drops some. That table is the source of V, J and clone size, and D and trimming were worked out from the DNA. This sample has some 220,000 clones, with roughly 75% found just once. Sequenced input: peripheral blood. J is TRBJ1-6 and V is TRBV5-1; TRBD1 agrees at 7 bases. The TCR originated in a woman in her seventies with acute or convalescent COVID-19. The CDR3 is CASSAEGASYNSPLHF. In nucleotides, the CDR3 is TGCGCCAGCAGCGCAGAGGGGGCCTCCTATAATTCACCCCTCCACTTT.